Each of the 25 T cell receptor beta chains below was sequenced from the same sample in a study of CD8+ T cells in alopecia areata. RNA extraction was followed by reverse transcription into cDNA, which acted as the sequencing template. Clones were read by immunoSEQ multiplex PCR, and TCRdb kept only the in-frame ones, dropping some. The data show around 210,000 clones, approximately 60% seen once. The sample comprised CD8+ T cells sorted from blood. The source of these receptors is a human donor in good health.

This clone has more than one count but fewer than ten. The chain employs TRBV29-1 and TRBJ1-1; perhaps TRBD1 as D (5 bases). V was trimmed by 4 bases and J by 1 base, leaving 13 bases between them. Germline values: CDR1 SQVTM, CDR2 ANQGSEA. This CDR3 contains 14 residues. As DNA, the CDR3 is TGCAGCGTTGCACTCAGGGCTGGGAACACTGAAGCTTTCTTT. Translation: CSVALRAGNTEAFF. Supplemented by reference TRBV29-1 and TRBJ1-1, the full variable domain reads SAVISQKPSRDICQRGTSLTIQCQVDSQVTMMFWYRQQPGQSLTLIATANQGSEATYESGFVIDKFPISRPNLTFSTLTVSNMSPEDSSIYLCSVALRAGNTEAFFGQGTRLTVV.

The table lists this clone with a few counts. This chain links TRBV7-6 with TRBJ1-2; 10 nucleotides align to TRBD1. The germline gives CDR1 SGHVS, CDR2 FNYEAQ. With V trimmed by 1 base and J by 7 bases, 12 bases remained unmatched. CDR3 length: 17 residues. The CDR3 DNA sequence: TGTGCCAGCAGCTTAGAGACAGGGGGCGCATCATCCGGTGGCTACACCTTC. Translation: CASSLETGGASSGGYTF.

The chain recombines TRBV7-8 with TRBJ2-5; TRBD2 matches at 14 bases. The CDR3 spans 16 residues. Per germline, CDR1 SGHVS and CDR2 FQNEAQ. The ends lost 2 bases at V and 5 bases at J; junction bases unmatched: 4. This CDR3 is CASSLRLAGGPETQYF. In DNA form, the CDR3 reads TGTGCCAGCAGCTTAAGACTAGCGGGGGGGCCTGAGACCCAGTACTTC.

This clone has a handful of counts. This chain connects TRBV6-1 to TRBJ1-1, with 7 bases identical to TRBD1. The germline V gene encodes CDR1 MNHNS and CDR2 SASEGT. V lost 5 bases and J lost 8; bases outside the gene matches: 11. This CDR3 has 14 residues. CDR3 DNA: TGTGCCAGCAGTCCCCAGGGGGGCGCGGGGGAAGCTTTCTTT. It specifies CASSPQGGAGEAFF.

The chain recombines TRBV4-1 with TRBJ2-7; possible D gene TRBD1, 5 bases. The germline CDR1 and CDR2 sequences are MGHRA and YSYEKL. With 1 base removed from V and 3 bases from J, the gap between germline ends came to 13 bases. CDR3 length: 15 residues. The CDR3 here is CASSQVSDSNYEQYF. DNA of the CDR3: TGCGCCAGCAGCCAAGTGAGCGACAGTAACTACGAGCAGTACTTC.

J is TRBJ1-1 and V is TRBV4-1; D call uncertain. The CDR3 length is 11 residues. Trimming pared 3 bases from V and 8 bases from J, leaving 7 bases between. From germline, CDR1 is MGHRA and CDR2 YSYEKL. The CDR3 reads CASSHIGEAFF. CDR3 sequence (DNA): TGCGCCAGCAGCCACATAGGAGAAGCTTTCTTT.

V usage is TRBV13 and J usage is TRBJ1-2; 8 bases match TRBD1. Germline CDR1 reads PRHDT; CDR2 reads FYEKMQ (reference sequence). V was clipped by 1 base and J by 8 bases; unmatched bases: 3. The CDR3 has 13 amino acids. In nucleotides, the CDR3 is TGTGCCAGCAGCTTAGCCAGGGACAGGGGCTACACCTTC. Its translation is CASSLARDRGYTF.

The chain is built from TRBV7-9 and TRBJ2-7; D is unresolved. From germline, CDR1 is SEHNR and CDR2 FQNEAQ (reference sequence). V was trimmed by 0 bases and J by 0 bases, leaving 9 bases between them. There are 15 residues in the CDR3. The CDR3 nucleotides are TGTGCCAGCAGCTTAGCCTCGGGTTACTCCTACGAGCAGTACTTC. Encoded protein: CASSLASGYSYEQYF.

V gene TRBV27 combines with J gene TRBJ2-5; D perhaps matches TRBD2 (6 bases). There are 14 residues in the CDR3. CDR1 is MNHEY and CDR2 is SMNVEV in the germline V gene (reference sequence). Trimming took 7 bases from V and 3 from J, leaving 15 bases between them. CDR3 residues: CASNRLGGEETQYF. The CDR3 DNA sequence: TGTGCCAGCAACAGACTGGGGGGAGAAGAGACCCAGTACTTC.

The CDR3 here is CASSIAPIHQPQHF. DNA for the CDR3: TGTGCCAGTAGTATAGCCCCCATCCATCAGCCCCAGCATTTT. V usage is TRBV19 and J usage is TRBJ1-5; no firm D call. The CDR3 runs to 14 residues. With 1 base removed from V and 5 bases from J, the gap between germline ends came to 9 bases. Germline V CDR1 and CDR2: LNHDA, SQIVND (reference sequence).

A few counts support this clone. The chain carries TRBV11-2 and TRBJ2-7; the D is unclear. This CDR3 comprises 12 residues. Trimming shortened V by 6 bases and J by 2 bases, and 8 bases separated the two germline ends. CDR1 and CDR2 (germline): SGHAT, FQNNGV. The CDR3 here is CASRPSTYEQYF. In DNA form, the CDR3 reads TGTGCCAGCAGGCCGTCGACCTACGAGCAGTACTTC.

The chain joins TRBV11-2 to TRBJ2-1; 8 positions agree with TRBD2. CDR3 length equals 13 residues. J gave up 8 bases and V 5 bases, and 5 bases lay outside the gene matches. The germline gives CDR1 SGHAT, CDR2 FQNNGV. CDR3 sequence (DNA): TGTGCCAGCAGCCCAGGACTAGCCTATGAGCAGTTCTTC. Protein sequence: CASSPGLAYEQFF.

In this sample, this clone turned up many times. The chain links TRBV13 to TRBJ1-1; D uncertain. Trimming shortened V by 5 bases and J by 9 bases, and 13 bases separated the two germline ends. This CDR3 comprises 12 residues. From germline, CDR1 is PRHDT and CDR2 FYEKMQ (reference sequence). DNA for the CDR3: TGTGCCAGCAGCAACCCGTCAACGAAAGCTTTCTTT. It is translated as CASSNPSTKAFF.

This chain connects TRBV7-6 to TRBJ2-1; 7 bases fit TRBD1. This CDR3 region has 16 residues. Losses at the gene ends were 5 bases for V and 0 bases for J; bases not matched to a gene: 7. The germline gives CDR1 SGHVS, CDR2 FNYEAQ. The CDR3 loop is CASSRTTGSSYNEQFF. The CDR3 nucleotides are TGTGCCAGCAGCCGAACGACAGGGAGCTCCTACAATGAGCAGTTCTTC.

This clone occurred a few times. In DNA, the CDR3 is TGTGCCTGGAGTGTCGGACAGGGAGGTTATGGCTACACCTTC. It is translated as CAWSVGQGGYGYTF. V usage is TRBV30 and J usage is TRBJ1-2; 8 bases fit TRBD1. Unmatched junction bases numbered 5, after V lost 0 bases and J lost 5 bases. The CDR3 is made up of 14 amino acids. Looked up from germline, CDR1 is GTSNPN and CDR2 is SVGIG (reference sequence).

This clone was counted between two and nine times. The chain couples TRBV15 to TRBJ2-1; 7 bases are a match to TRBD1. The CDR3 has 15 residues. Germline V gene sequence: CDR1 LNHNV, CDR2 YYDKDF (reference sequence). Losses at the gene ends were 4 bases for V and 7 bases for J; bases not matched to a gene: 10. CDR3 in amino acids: CATSTRTGSRNEQFF. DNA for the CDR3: TGTGCCACCAGCACCCGGACAGGTTCAAGGAATGAGCAGTTCTTC. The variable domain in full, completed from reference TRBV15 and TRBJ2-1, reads DAMVIQNPRYQVTQFGKPVTLSCSQTLNHNVMYWYQQKSSQAPKLLFHYYDKDFNNEADTPDNFQSRRPNTSFCFLDIRSPGLGDTAMYLCATSTRTGSRNEQFFGPGTRLTVL.

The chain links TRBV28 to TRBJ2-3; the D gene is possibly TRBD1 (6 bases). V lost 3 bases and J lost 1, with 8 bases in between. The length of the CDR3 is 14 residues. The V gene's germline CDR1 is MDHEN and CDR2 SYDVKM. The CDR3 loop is CASSFPGGTDTQYF. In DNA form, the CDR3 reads TGTGCCAGCAGTTTCCCAGGGGGCACAGATACGCAGTATTTT.

CDR3 coding DNA: TGTGCCTGGAGTGTAGGAGGGGGCACTGAAGCTTTCTTT. Translated: CAWSVGGGTEAFF. J is TRBJ1-1 and V is TRBV30, with a possible D match to TRBD1 (6 bases). Trimming shortened V by 0 bases and J by 4 bases, and 9 bases separated the two germline ends. This CDR3 has 13 amino acids. CDR1 is GTSNPN and CDR2 is SVGIG in the germline V gene (reference sequence).

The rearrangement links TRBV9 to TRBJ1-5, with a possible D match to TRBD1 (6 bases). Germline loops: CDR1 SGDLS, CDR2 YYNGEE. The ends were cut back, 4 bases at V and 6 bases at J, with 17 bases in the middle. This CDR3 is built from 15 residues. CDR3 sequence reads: CASSRGLQGSQPQHF. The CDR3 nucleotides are TGTGCCAGCAGCCGCGGCCTCCAGGGGAGTCAGCCCCAGCATTTT.

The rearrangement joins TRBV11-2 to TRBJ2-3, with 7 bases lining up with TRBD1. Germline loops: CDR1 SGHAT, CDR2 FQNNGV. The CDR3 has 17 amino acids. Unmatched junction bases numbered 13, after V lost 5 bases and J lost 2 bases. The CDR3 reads CASSLNNGQVATDTQYF. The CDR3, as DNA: TGTGCCAGCAGCCTCAATAATGGACAGGTGGCCACAGATACGCAGTATTTT.

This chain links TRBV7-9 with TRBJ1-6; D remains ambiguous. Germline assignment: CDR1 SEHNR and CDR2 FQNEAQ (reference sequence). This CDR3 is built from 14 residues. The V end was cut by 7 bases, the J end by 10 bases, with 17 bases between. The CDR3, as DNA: TGTGCCAGCACTCACTCCGGGGTACGGTCACCCCTCCACTTT. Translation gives CASTHSGVRSPLHF.

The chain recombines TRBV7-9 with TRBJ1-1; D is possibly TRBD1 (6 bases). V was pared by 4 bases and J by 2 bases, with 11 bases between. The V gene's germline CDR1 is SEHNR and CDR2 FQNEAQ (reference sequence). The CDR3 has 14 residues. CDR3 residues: CASSSRDINTEAFF. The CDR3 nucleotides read TGTGCCAGCAGCTCCCGGGACATAAACACTGAAGCTTTCTTT.

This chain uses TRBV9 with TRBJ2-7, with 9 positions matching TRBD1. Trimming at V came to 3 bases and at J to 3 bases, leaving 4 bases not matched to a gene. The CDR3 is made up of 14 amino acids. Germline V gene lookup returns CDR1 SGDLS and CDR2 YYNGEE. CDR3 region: CASSGGQGSYEQYF. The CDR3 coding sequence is TGTGCCAGCAGCGGCGGACAGGGGAGCTACGAGCAGTACTTC.

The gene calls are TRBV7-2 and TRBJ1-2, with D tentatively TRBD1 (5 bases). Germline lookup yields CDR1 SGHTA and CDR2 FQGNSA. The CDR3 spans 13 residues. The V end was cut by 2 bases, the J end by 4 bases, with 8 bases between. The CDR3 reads CASSLQGVYGYTF. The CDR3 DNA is TGTGCCAGCAGCTTACAGGGAGTCTATGGCTACACCTTC.

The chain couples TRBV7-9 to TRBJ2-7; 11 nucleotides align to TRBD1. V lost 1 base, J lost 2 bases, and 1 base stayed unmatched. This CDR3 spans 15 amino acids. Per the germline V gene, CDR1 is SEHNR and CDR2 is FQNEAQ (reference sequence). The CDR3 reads CASSLEGQGAYEQYF. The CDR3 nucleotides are TGTGCCAGCAGCTTAGAGGGACAGGGGGCCTACGAGCAGTACTTC.